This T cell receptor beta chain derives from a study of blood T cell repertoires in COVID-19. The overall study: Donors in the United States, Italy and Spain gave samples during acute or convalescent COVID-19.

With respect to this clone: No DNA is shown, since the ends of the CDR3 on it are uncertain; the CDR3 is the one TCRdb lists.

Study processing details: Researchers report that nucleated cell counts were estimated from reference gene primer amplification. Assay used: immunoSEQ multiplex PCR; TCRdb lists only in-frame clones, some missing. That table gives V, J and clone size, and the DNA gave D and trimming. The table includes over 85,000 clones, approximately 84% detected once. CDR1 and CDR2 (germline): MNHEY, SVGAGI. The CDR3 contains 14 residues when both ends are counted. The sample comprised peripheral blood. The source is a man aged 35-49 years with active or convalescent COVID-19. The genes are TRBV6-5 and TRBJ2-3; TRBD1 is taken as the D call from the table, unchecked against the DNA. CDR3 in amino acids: CASILGQGLDTQYF.